These 30 T cell receptor beta chains were all obtained from the same sample, sequenced in a study of T cell responses to AZD1222 COVID-19 vaccine. This table comes from immunoSEQ multiplex PCR, and its TCRdb copy is limited to in-frame clones, with some not included. The table shows over 100,000 clones, with 70% to 90% occurring only once. The source was peripheral blood, collected on day 0 of AZD1222 vaccination. These receptors were collected from an adult in good health.

This clone was observed once. The V and J genes are TRBV5-1 and TRBJ2-7, with D maybe TRBD1 (5 bases). The V gene's germline CDR1 is SGHRS and CDR2 YFSETQ. The CDR3 sequence is 14 residues long. V lost 4 bases to trimming and J lost 5 bases, with 16 bases between them. The CDR3 spells CASSPPGLSHEQYF. The CDR3, as DNA: TGCGCCAGCAGCCCCCCAGGGTTATCCCACGAGCAGTACTTC.

This chain uses TRBV18 with TRBJ1-3; D is unclear. There are 13 residues in the CDR3. Germline CDR1 and CDR2: KGHSH and LQKENI. Trimming removed 5 bases from V and 3 bases from J, with 8 bases in between. In DNA form, the CDR3 reads TGTGCCAGCTCAGGTTCCGGTGGAAACACCATATATTTT. Its translation is CASSGSGGNTIYF. The full variable domain, its missing parts supplied by reference TRBV18 and TRBJ1-3, is NAGVMQNPRHLVRRRGQEARLRCSPMKGHSHVYWYRQLPEEGLKFMVYLQKENIIDESGMPKERFSAEFPKEGPSILRIQQVVRGDSAAYFCASSGSGGNTIYFGEGSWLTVV.

The chain links TRBV6-5 to TRBJ1-2, with 9 bases aligning to TRBD1. Per the germline V gene, CDR1 is MNHEY and CDR2 is SVGAGI. The V segment lost 7 bases and the J segment 8 bases; nucleotides outside the gene matches: 14. CDR3 length: 15 residues. The CDR3 loop reads CASTYEGTGLGGYTF. For the CDR3, the DNA is TGTGCCAGCACCTACGAGGGGACAGGGCTGGGCGGCTACACCTTC.

V and J are TRBV28 and TRBJ2-7, with D possibly TRBD2 on 5 matching bases. Trimming removed 2 bases from V and 6 bases from J, with 20 bases in between. The CDR3 extends over 16 amino acids. Germline assignment: CDR1 MDHEN and CDR2 SYDVKM. The CDR3 spells CASSLRPGRGLVEQYF. DNA of the CDR3: TGTGCCAGCAGTTTAAGGCCCGGACGGGGTTTGGTCGAGCAGTACTTC.

This chain uses TRBV19 with TRBJ2-2; D gene uncertain. There are 15 residues in the CDR3. V was shortened by 1 base and J by 2 bases, with 8 bases between the two germline ends. CDR1 LNHDA and CDR2 SQIVND come from the germline V gene (reference sequence). This chain's CDR3 is CASSIVSRNTGELFF. CDR3 coding DNA: TGTGCCAGTAGTATAGTAAGTCGCAACACCGGGGAGCTGTTTTTT. Looking up the rest from reference TRBV19 and TRBJ2-2 gives the full variable domain: DGGITQSPKYLFRKEGQNVTLSCEQNLNHDAMYWYRQDPGQGLRLIYYSQIVNDFQKGDIAEGYSVSREKKESFPLTVTSAQKNPTAFYLCASSIVSRNTGELFFGEGSRLTVL.

The chain is built from TRBV12-3 or TRBV12-4 and TRBJ2-5; TRBD1 might be the D (5 bases). Trimming cost V 4 bases and J 2 bases, with 8 bases left between them. This CDR3 is 13 amino acids long. CDR3 region: CASSSQVQETQYF. For the CDR3, the DNA is TGTGCCAGCAGTTCACAGGTTCAAGAGACCCAGTACTTC.

J is TRBJ2-3 and V is TRBV28; 9 nucleotides match TRBD2. CDR3 size: 18 residues. The V gene end was trimmed by 1 base and the J gene end by 5 bases; junction bases not matched to a gene: 13. Germline V gives CDR1 MDHEN, CDR2 SYDVKM. The CDR3 DNA reads TGTGCCAGCAGTTTATCGGCCGCGGGGGGGCAGTTTCAAGATACGCAGTATTTT. Protein: CASSLSAAGGQFQDTQYF.

The J gene is TRBJ2-7, the V gene TRBV19; D is ambiguous. The CDR3 is made up of 13 amino acids. V lost 4 bases to trimming and J lost 6 bases, with 13 bases between them. CDR1 and CDR2 (germline): LNHDA, SQIVND (reference sequence). The CDR3: CASSRSLSAEQYF. The CDR3 DNA sequence: TGTGCCAGTAGTAGGTCCCTCTCTGCCGAGCAGTACTTC.

Comments on this clone: Other nucleotide sequences from this sample produce the same CDR3. The genes are TRBV27 and TRBJ1-2; D not certain. The V gene lost 5 bases and the J gene lost 5 bases, with 12 bases spanning the gap. CDR1 MNHEY and CDR2 SMNVEV come from the germline V gene (reference sequence). CDR3 length: 13 residues. Written as DNA, the CDR3 is TGTGCCAGCAGTCCCCGGACTGGTTATGGCTACACCTTC. Translation gives CASSPRTGYGYTF.

The rearrangement joins TRBV20-1 to TRBJ1-1; D is possibly TRBD1 (5 bases). Germline V lookup: CDR1 DFQATT, CDR2 SNEGSKA (reference sequence). V was trimmed by 3 bases and J by 1 base, leaving 12 bases between them. This CDR3 comprises 14 residues. The CDR3 DNA sequence: TGCAGTGCTAGTACCCAGGGTGGGAACACTGAAGCTTTCTTT. It encodes CSASTQGGNTEAFF.

The gene calls are TRBV11-1 and TRBJ1-1, with 7 positions matching TRBD1. Trimming cost V 6 bases and J 0 bases; bases outside gene matches: 7. The CDR3 is made up of 15 amino acids. The germline gives CDR1 SGHAT, CDR2 FQDESV (reference sequence). The CDR3: CASRHRQGLNTEAFF. For the CDR3, the DNA is TGTGCCAGCAGACACCGACAGGGACTGAACACTGAAGCTTTCTTT.

V and J are TRBV11-3 and TRBJ2-7, with 8 nucleotides matching TRBD1. The V gene's germline CDR1 is SGHNT and CDR2 YENEEA. V was clipped by 5 bases and J by 0 bases; unmatched bases: 6. The CDR3 spans 15 residues. The CDR3: CASSNRDRSSYEQYF. DNA of the CDR3: TGTGCCAGCAGCAACCGGGACAGGAGCTCCTACGAGCAGTACTTC. The variable domain in full, completed from reference TRBV11-3 and TRBJ2-7, reads EAGVVQSPRYKIIEKKQPVAFWCNPISGHNTLYWYLQNLGQGPELLIRYENEEAVDDSQLPKDRFSAERLKGVDSTLKIQPAELGDSAVYLCASSNRDRSSYEQYFGPGTRLTVT.

The CDR3 is CASPGGSRAFF. The CDR3 nucleotides read TGTGCCAGCCCTGGGGGCAGTCGGGCTTTCTTT. The chain has TRBV2 and TRBJ1-1; a possible D gene is TRBD1 (6 bases). Germline values: CDR1 SNHLY, CDR2 FYNNEI. V was cut by 8 bases and J by 11 bases, with 15 bases left in between. CDR3 length equals 11 residues.

This sequence joins TRBV14 and TRBJ2-5; D might be TRBD1 (5 bases). In germline, CDR1 is SGHDN, CDR2 FVKESK. V lost 1 base, J lost 9 bases, and 9 bases lay in between. This CDR3 is built from 12 residues. This chain's CDR3 is CASSQAGSSQYF. CDR3 bases: TGTGCCAGCAGCCAAGCAGGGTCTTCCCAGTACTTC. The complete variable domain, with remaining parts taken from reference TRBV14 and TRBJ2-5, reads EAGVTQFPSHSVIEKGQTVTLRCDPISGHDNLYWYRRVMGKEIKFLLHFVKESKQDESGMPNNRFLAERTGGTYSTLKVQPAELEDSGVYFCASSQAGSSQYFGPGTRLLVL.

The chain recombines TRBV7-8 with TRBJ1-6; 7 bases are a match to TRBD1. J lost 10 bases, V lost 5 bases, and 8 bases had no gene match. CDR1 SGHVS and CDR2 FQNEAQ come from the germline V gene. CDR3 length equals 14 residues. CDR3 region: CASSVEGARSPLHF. The CDR3 DNA sequence: TGTGCCAGCAGCGTAGAGGGGGCCCGATCACCCCTCCACTTT. The full variable domain, its missing parts supplied by reference TRBV7-8 and TRBJ1-6, is GAGVSQSPRYKVAKRGQDVALRCDPISGHVSLFWYQQALGQGPEFLTYFQNEAQLDKSGLPSDRFFAERPEGSVSTLKIQRTQQEDSAVYLCASSVEGARSPLHFGNGTRLTVT.

This chain's CDR3 is CASSTGTSGGAMYEQYF. As DNA, the CDR3 is TGTGCCAGCAGCACCGGGACTAGCGGGGGGGCGATGTACGAGCAGTACTTC. The chain employs TRBV7-8 and TRBJ2-7; 16 bases agree with TRBD2. This CDR3 contains 17 residues. Germline values: CDR1 SGHVS, CDR2 FQNEAQ. Trimming removed 5 bases from V and 4 bases from J; junction bases left unmatched: 8.

The chain is built from TRBV14 and TRBJ1-1, with D tentatively TRBD1 (6 bases). The CDR3 covers 18 residues. Germline CDR1 and CDR2: SGHDN and FVKESK. Between the trimmed V and J ends, which lost 4 bases and 4 bases, there was a span of 25 bases. The CDR3 coding sequence is TGTGCCAGCAGCCCCTCTTTGCCCGTTCAGGGGCCCCTCACTGAAGCTTTCTTT. It encodes CASSPSLPVQGPLTEAFF.

The chain couples TRBV7-9 to TRBJ2-3; TRBD2 matches at 10 bases. V lost 3 bases and J lost 2; bases outside the gene matches: 8. Germline V gives CDR1 SEHNR, CDR2 FQNEAQ (reference sequence). This CDR3 region has 17 residues. Here the CDR3 DNA reads TGTGCCAGCAGCTTTCCCAAGACTAGCGGGTACACAGATACGCAGTATTTT. Amino acid sequence: CASSFPKTSGYTDTQYF. Full variable domain (missing parts from reference TRBV7-9 and TRBJ2-3): DTGVSQNPRHKITKRGQNVTFRCDPISEHNRLYWYRQTLGQGPEFLTYFQNEAQLEKSRLLSDRFSAERPKGSFSTLEIQRTEQGDSAMYLCASSFPKTSGYTDTQYFGPGTRLTVL.

The rearrangement joins TRBV28 to TRBJ1-6; no reliable D call. The CDR3 has 16 amino acids. Germline V gene lookup returns CDR1 MDHEN and CDR2 SYDVKM. Deletions cut 1 base from V and 0 bases from J, with 7 bases between. CDR3 amino acids: CASSLLGSSYNSPLHF. The CDR3 coding sequence is TGTGCCAGCAGTTTATTGGGGAGCTCCTATAATTCACCCCTCCACTTT.

The chain carries TRBV27 and TRBJ2-7, with D unclear. The CDR3 contains 14 residues. Germline V gene data show CDR1 as MNHEY and CDR2 as SMNVEV (reference sequence). Between the trimmed V and J ends, which lost 4 bases and 0 bases, there was a span of 10 bases. The CDR3 protein is CASSSPDRSYEQYF. Here the CDR3 DNA reads TGTGCCAGCAGTTCCCCCGATCGCTCCTACGAGCAGTACTTC.

This clone showed up just a few times. The rearrangement joins TRBV28 to TRBJ1-3, with D possibly TRBD1 on 5 matching bases. This CDR3 has 16 residues. Germline V gene sequence: CDR1 MDHEN, CDR2 SYDVKM. V was pared by 3 bases and J by 4 bases, with 16 bases between. CDR3 in amino acids: CASSFGYGTWGNTIYF. CDR3 DNA sequence: TGTGCCAGCAGTTTTGGTTATGGGACCTGGGGAAACACCATATATTTT.

The V call is TRBV4-1, the J call TRBJ1-5; D remains unclear. The CDR3 spans 15 residues. Trimming left V 5 bases short and J 0 bases short, with 11 bases between. Germline CDR1 reads MGHRA; CDR2 reads YSYEKL. Written as DNA, the CDR3 is TGCGCCAGCAGCTCCTCTCGGGGTAGCAATCAGCCCCAGCATTTT. Translated: CASSSSRGSNQPQHF.

The chain joins TRBV7-9 to TRBJ2-7; the match to TRBD1 covers 7 bases. The junction had 7 bases not matched to a gene; V was cut back by 1 base and J by 4 bases. Germline-derived CDR1 and CDR2 are SEHNR and FQNEAQ (reference sequence). The CDR3 length is 15 residues. The CDR3 region has the DNA TGTGCCAGCAGCTTAGAAGGGGTCAGGGGGTACGAGCAGTACTTC. It is translated as CASSLEGVRGYEQYF. Together with reference TRBV7-9 and TRBJ2-7, the CDR3 gives the full variable domain: DTGVSQNPRHKITKRGQNVTFRCDPISEHNRLYWYRQTLGQGPEFLTYFQNEAQLEKSRLLSDRFSAERPKGSFSTLEIQRTEQGDSAMYLCASSLEGVRGYEQYFGPGTRLTVT.

J is TRBJ2-2 and V is TRBV7-8, with D possibly being TRBD1 or TRBD2 (6 bases each). Germline V gene data show CDR1 as SGHVS and CDR2 as FQNEAQ. V lost 5 bases, J lost 7 bases, and 14 bases lay in between. There are 14 residues in the CDR3. CDR3 protein: CASSREGGHGELFF. The CDR3 nucleotides are TGTGCCAGCAGCCGAGAGGGGGGCCACGGGGAGCTGTTTTTT.

The genes are TRBV5-6 and TRBJ2-5; 13 bases align to TRBD2. Per germline, CDR1 SGHDT and CDR2 YYEEEE. Trimming cost V 4 bases and J 6 bases; bases outside gene matches: 6. This CDR3 has 15 residues. DNA for the CDR3: TGTGCCAGCAGCCCACTAGCGGGGGGGCCACAGACCCAGTACTTC. It encodes CASSPLAGGPQTQYF.

The CDR3 loop reads CASSLKGTLRELFF. For the CDR3, the DNA is TGTGCCAGCAGCCTCAAAGGGACACTCCGGGAGCTGTTTTTT. The chain is built from TRBV11-1 and TRBJ2-2, with a weak D call TRBD1 (6 bases). The length of the CDR3 is 14 residues. Looked up from germline, CDR1 is SGHAT and CDR2 is FQDESV (reference sequence). V lost 5 bases and J lost 9, with 16 bases in between.

V gene TRBV6-5 combines with J gene TRBJ1-4, with 9 nucleotides matching TRBD1. CDR1 and CDR2 from the germline V gene are MNHEY and SVGAGI. The CDR3 contains 15 residues. Losses at the gene ends were 6 bases for V and 5 bases for J; bases not matched to a gene: 7. The CDR3 DNA reads TGTGCCAGCAGGACATTGACAGGGGGAAATGAAAAACTGTTTTTT. Its protein is CASRTLTGGNEKLFF.

This chain uses TRBV6-1 with TRBJ2-7; D is possibly TRBD2 (6 bases). The germline gives CDR1 MNHNS, CDR2 SASEGT. CDR3 size: 17 residues. V was shortened by 4 bases and J by 0 bases, with 19 bases between the two germline ends. CDR3 sequence reads: CASSANIGRLSSYEQYF. CDR3 DNA: TGTGCCAGCAGTGCCAACATAGGGAGGTTAAGCTCCTACGAGCAGTACTTC.

V usage is TRBV5-1 and J usage is TRBJ1-3; a possible D gene is TRBD1 (5 bases). Germline V gene data show CDR1 as SGHRS and CDR2 as YFSETQ. The CDR3 loop spans 17 amino acids. V lost 0 bases and J 3 bases, leaving 16 bases between the germline ends. The CDR3, as DNA: TGCGCCAGCAGCTTGGACGGGGCAAGAGGTTTTGGAAACACCATATATTTT. Protein: CASSLDGARGFGNTIYF.

This clone occurred a few times. The gene calls are TRBV21-1 and TRBJ1-5. TRBV21-1 is tagged as a pseudogene. The CDR3 covers 15 residues. DNA for the CDR3: TGTGCCAGCAGCAAGGCAGAGGATAGCAATCAGCCCCAGCATTTT. The encoded protein is CASSKAEDSNQPQHF.